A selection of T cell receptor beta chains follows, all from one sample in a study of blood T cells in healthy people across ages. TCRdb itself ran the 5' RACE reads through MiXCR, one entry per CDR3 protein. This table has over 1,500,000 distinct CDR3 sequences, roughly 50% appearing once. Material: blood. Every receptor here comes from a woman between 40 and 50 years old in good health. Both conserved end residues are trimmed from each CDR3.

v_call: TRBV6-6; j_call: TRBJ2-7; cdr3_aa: ASSYPGQGLRAYEQY
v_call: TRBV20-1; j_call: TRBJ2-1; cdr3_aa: SARGLAGGIRSTQYEQF
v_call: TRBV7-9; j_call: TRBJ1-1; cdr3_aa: ASSLVEGITEAF
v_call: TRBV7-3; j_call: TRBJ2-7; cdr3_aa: ASSLMLQGEQY
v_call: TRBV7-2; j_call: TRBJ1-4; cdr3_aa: ASSSTGQSYEKLF
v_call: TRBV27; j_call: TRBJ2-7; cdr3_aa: ASRNLNRGEQY
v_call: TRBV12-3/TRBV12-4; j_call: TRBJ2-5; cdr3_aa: ASTAFETAQETQY
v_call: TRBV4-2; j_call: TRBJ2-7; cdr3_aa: ASSQVQGTYEQY
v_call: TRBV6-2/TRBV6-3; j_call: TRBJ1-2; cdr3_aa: ASTGGANGYT
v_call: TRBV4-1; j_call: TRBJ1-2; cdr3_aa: ASSQAGQGARSGGYT
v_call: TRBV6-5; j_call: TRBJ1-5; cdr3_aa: ASSYSFNQPQH
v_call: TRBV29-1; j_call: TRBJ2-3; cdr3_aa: SGSGLAGGGGSPDTQY
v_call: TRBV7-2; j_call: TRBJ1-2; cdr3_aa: ASSWPDRDGYT
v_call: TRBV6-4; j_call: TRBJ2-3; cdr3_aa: ASSPLGDPRADTQY
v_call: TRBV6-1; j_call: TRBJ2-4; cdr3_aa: ASQAIIDRIWQGTKNIQY
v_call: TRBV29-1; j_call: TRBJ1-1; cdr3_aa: SVVTGVANTEAF
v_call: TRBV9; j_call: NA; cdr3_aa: ASSGSGGAHEQY
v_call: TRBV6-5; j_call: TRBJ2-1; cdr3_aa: ASSYQPAGALNEQF
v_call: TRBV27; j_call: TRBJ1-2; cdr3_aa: ASRGREANYGYT
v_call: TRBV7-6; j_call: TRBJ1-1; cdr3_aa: ASSPARGKWTEAF
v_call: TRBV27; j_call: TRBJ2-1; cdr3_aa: ASSSRLAGGPGEQF
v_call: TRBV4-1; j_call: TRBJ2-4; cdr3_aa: ASSQGELAKNIQY
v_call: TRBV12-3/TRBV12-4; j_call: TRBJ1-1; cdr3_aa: ASSSNFGGTEAF
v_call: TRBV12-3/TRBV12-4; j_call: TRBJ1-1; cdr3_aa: ASRGLYPGITEAF
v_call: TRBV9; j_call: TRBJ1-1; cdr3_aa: ASSVLSGTLGTEAF
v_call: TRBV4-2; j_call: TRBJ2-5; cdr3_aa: ASSQRGDQETQY
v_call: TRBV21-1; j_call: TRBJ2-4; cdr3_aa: ASSRRTLAKNIQY
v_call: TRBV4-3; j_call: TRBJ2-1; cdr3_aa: ASSQESGGPYNEQF
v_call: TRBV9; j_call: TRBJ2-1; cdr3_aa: ASSVGAGGGEQF
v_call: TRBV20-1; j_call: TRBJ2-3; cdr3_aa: SARDPSGADTQY
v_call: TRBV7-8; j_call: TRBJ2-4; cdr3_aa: ASSLDGTSKNIQY
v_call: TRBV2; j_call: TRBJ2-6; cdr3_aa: ASSVGKGAGANVLT
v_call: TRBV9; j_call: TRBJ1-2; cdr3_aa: ASSSRTRDREDYGYT
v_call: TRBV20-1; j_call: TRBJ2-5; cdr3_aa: SATDRVEGTQY
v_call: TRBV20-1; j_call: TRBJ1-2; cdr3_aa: SARRWDRGNYGYT
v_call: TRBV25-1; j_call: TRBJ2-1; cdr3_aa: ASKTGTGFNEQF
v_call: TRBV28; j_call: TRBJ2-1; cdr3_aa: ASSRGQGPHNEQF
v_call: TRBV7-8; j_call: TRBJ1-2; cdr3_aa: ASSPGQVGGYT
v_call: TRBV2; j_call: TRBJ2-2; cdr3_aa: ASQRGGAAGELF
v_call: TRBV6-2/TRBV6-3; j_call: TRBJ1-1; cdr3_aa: ASSPGTNRAF
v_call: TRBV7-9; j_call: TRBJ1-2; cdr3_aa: ASSLQGTALGSAYGYT
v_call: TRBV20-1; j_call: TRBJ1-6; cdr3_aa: SAETGNAPLH
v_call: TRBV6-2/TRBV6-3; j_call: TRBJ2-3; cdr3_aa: ASRARGSTDTQY
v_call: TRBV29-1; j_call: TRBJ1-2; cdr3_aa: SVEDPARSSPEGDYGYT
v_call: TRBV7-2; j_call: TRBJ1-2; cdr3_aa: ASSPDRDYGYT
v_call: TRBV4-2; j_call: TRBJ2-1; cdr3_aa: ASSPTETSYNEQF
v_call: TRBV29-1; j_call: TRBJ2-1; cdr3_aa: SVESAGPLYNEQF
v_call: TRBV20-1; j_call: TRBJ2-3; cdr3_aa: SARRLLGSQSDTQY
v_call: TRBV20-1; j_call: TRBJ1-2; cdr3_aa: SERGQGARANYGYT
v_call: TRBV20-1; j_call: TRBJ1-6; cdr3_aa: SARDLVNNSPLH
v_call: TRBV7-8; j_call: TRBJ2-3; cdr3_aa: ASSPVGGPEQY
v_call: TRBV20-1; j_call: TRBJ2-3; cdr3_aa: SALRSRSTDTQY
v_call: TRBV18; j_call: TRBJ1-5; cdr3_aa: ASSPTAPGGQPQH
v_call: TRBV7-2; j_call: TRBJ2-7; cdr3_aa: ASSPRLAGAYEQY
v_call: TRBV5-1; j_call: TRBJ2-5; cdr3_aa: ASKRGQPQETQY
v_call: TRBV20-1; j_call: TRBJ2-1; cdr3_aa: SARDPSGRYNEQF
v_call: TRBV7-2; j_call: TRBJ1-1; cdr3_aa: ASSAQKYTEAF
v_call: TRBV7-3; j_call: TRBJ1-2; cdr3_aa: ASSLIGRGRPGYT